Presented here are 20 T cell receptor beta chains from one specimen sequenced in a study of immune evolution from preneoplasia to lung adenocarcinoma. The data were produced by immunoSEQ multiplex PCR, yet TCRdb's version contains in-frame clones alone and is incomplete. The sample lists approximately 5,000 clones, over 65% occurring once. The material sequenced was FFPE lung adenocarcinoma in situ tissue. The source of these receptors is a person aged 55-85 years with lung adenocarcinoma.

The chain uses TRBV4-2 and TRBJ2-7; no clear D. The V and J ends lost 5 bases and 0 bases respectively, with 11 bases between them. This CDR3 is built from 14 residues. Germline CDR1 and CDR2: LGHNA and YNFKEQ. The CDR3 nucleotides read TGTGCCAGCAGCTTGGGTCCGAGCTCCTACGAGCAGTACTTC. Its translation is CASSLGPSSYEQYF.

The CDR3, as DNA: TGTGCCAGCAGCCAATACACAGGGGCCCAGCCCCAGCATTTT. This sequence encodes CASSQYTGAQPQHF. The rearrangement links TRBV4-2 to TRBJ1-5; the match to TRBD1 covers 7 bases. CDR3 length: 14 amino acids. Germline loops: CDR1 LGHNA, CDR2 YNFKEQ. V trimming: 2 bases; J trimming: 7 bases; junction bases outside the gene matches: 5.

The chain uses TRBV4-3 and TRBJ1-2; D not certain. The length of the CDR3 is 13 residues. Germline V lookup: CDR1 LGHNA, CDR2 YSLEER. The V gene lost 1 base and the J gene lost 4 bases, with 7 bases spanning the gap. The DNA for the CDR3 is TGCGCCAGCAGCCAAGTTGCCAGCTATGGCTACACCTTC. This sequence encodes CASSQVASYGYTF.

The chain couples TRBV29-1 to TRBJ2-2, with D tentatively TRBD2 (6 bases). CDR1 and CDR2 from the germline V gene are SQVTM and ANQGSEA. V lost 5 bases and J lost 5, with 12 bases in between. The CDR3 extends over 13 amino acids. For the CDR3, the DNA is TGCAGCGTTCGACTCGGGGGAACCGGGGAGCTGTTTTTT. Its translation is CSVRLGGTGELFF.

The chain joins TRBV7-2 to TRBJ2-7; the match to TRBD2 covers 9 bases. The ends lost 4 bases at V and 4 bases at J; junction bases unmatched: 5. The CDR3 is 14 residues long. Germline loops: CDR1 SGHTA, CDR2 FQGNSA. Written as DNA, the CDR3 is TGTGCCAGCAGCTGGGATAGCGGGGGATACGAGCAGTACTTC. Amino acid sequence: CASSWDSGGYEQYF.

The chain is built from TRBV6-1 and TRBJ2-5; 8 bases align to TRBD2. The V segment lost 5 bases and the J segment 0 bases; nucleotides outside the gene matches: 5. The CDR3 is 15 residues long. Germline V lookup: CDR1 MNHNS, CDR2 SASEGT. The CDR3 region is CASSRLAGDQETQYF. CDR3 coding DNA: TGTGCCAGCAGTCGCCTAGCGGGTGACCAAGAGACCCAGTACTTC.

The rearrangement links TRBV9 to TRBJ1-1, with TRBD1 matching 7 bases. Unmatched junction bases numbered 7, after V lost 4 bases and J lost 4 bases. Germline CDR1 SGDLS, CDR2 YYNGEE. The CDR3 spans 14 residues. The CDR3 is CASSPNRGGTEAFF. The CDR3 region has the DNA TGTGCCAGCAGCCCCAACAGGGGTGGCACTGAAGCTTTCTTT.

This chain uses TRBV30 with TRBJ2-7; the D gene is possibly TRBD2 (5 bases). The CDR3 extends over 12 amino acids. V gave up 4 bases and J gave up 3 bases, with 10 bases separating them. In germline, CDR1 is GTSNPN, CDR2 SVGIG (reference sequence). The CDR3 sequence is CAWTRDFYEQYF. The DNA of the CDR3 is TGTGCCTGGACTCGGGATTTCTACGAGCAGTACTTC.

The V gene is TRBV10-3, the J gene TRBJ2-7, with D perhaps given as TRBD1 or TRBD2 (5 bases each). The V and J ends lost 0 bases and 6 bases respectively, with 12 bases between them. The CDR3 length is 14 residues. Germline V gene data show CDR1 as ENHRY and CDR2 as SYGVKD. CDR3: CAISESGTPGEQYF. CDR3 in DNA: TGTGCCATCAGTGAGTCAGGGACCCCAGGCGAGCAGTACTTC.

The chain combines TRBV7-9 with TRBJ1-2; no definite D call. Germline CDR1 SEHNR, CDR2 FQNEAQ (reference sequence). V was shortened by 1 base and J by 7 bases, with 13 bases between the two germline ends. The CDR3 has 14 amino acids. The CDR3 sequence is CASSLETWSRGYTF. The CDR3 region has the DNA TGTGCCAGCAGCTTAGAGACCTGGTCTCGTGGCTACACCTTC.

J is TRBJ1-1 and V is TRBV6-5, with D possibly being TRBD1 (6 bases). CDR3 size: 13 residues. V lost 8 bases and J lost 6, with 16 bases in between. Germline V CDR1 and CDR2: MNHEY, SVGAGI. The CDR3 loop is CASAPPGEAEAFF. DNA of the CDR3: TGTGCCAGCGCACCACCAGGGGAAGCTGAAGCTTTCTTT.

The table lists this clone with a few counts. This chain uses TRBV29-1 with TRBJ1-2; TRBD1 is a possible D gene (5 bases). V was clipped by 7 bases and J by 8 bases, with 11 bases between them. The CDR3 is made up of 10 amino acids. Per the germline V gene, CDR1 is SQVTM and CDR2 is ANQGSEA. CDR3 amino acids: CSAGVGGYTF. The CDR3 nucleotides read TGCAGCGCGGGGGTGGGAGGCTACACCTTC.

Here the CDR3 DNA reads TGCAGCGTTGAAGTAACGCCAGGGGATGGGAGCTCCTACGAGCAGTACTTC. The encoded protein is CSVEVTPGDGSSYEQYF. The V and J genes are TRBV29-1 and TRBJ2-7; TRBD1 is a possible D gene (6 bases). This CDR3 is 17 amino acids long. Germline V gives CDR1 SQVTM, CDR2 ANQGSEA. V shed 1 base and J shed 0 bases, with 19 bases lying between them.

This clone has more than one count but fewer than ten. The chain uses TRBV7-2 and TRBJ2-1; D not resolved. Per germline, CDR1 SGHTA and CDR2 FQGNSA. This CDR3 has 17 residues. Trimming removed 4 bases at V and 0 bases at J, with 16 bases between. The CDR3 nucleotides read TGTGCCAGCAGCTCAAGACGGTTGACGAGCTCCTACAATGAGCAGTTCTTC. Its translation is CASSSRRLTSSYNEQFF.

CDR3 region: CASSLEGSAGGGYTF. The CDR3 DNA follows: TGTGCCAGCAGCTTAGAGGGGTCAGCCGGGGGGGGCTACACCTTC. The chain links TRBV11-2 to TRBJ1-2; D is possibly TRBD1 (5 bases). CDR1 is SGHAT, CDR2 FQNNGV, per germline. The CDR3 contains 15 residues. V lost 0 bases and J lost 8, with 16 bases in between.

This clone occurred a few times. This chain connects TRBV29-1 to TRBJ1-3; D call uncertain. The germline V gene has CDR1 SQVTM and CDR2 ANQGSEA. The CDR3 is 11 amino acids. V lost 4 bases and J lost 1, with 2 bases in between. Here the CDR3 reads CSVVSGNTIYF. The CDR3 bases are TGCAGCGTTGTTTCTGGAAACACCATATATTTT.

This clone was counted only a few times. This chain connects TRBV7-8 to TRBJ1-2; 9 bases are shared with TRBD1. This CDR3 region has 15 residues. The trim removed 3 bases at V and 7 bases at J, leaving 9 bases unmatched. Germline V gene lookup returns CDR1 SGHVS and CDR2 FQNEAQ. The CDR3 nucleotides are TGTGCCAGCAGCTTTCTGAACAGGGGGCAGAGTGGCTACACCTTC. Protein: CASSFLNRGQSGYTF.

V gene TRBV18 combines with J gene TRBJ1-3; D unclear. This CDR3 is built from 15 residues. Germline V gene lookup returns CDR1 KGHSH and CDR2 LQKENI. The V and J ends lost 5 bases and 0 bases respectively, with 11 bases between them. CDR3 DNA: TGTGCCAGCTCAGAACTTGTGGGCTCTGGAAACACCATATATTTT. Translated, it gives CASSELVGSGNTIYF.

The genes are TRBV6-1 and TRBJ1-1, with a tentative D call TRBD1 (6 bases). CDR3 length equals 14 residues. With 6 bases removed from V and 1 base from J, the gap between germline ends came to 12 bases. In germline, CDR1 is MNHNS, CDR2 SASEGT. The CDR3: CASRDGQKNTEAFF. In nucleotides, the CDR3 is TGTGCCAGCAGGGACGGACAGAAGAACACTGAAGCTTTCTTT.

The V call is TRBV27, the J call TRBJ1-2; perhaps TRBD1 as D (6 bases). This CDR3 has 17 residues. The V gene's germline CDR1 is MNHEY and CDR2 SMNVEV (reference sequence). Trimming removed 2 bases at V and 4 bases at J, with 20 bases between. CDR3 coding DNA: TGTGCCAGCAGTTTAAAGAGCACAGGGACACAGAGCTATGGCTACACCTTC. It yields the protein CASSLKSTGTQSYGYTF.